Listed below are T cell receptor beta chains from one sample, sequenced in a study of blood T cells in healthy people across ages. MiXCR was run by TCRdb on the 5' RACE reads, yielding one entry per CDR3 protein. Of approximately 850,000 distinct CDR3 sequences listed, over 45% are singletons. Material for sequencing was blood. Receptors were obtained from a man aged 25-45 years in good health. CDR3s include the opening cysteine and the closing phenylalanine or tryptophan. A D gene is named only where the DNA matches it firmly. A row's size may be missing; if present it is once, few, many or a size class.

size	V	length	D	J	CDR3	DNA
NA	TRBV7-8	16	NA	TRBJ2-5	CASSLALTNSLGKQYF	TGTGCCAGCAGCTTAGCGCTGACTAACAGTCTTGGGAAGCAGTACTTC
NA	TRBV20-1	16	NA	TRBJ2-7	CSARDGLRVRVYEQYF	TGCAGTGCTAGAGATGGGCTCAGGGTCAGGGTGTACGAGCAGTACTTC
NA	TRBV20-1	14	NA	TRBJ2-7	CSAIRPEGVYEQYF	TGCAGTGCTATCCGACCCGAGGGGGTCTACGAGCAGTACTTC
NA	TRBV15	15	NA	TRBJ1-2	CATSRGTQANYGYTF	TGTGCCACCAGCAGAGGTACCCAAGCGAACTATGGCTACACCTTC
many	TRBV14	12	TRBD2	TRBJ2-7	CASSLGLREQYF	TGTGCCAGCAGCCTGGGACTAAGAGAGCAGTACTTC
NA	TRBV9	19	TRBD1	TRBJ2-7	CASSPRSTTGPRTSYEQYF	TGTGCCAGCAGCCCCCGTAGTACGACAGGGCCCCGTACCTCCTACGAGCAGTACTTC
NA	TRBV6-1	15	TRBD1	TRBJ2-5	CASSEHDRGQETQYF	TGTGCCAGCAGTGAACATGACAGGGGGCAAGAGACCCAGTACTTC
NA	TRBV5-1	17	TRBD1	TRBJ2-5	CASSLVFGTGSQETQYF	TGCGCCAGCAGCTTGGTATTTGGGACAGGGTCCCAAGAGACCCAGTACTTC
NA	TRBV7-2	16	TRBD2	TRBJ2-1	CASSAPGTSGSSEQFF	TGTGCCAGCAGCGCCCCCGGGACTAGCGGGAGCTCTGAGCAGTTCTTC
NA	TRBV5-1	17	TRBD1	TRBJ2-1	CASSAKVAGQGANEQFF	TGCGCCAGCAGCGCGAAGGTCGCGGGACAGGGGGCCAATGAGCAGTTCTTC
NA	TRBV20-1	11	NA	TRBJ2-5	CGADRQEMEFF	TGCGGTGCGGACCGACAAGAGATGGAGTTCTTC
NA	TRBV7-9	17	NA	TRBJ2-6	CASSPANLLAGANVLTF	TGTGCCAGCAGCCCCGCTAACCTACTGGCTGGGGCCAACGTCCTGACTTTC
few	TRBV6-2/TRBV6-3	15	TRBD1	TRBJ2-1	CASSLQGLAYNEQFF	TGTGCCAGCAGCCTACAGGGGTTGGCTTACAATGAGCAGTTCTTC
NA	TRBV28	15	NA	TRBJ2-7	CASSFHGTASYEQYF	TGTGCCAGCAGTTTTCATGGTACTGCCTCCTACGAGCAGTACTTC
few	TRBV7-2	13	NA	TRBJ2-1	CASSPRGTGEQFF	TGTGCCAGCAGCCCTAGGGGGACTGGGGAGCAGTTCTTC
NA	TRBV10-3	13	NA	TRBJ2-7	CAIKGDRTYEQYF	TGTGCCATCAAGGGAGACAGAACCTACGAGCAGTACTTC
NA	TRBV6-2/TRBV6-3	13	NA	TRBJ1-1	CASSRKGNTEAFF	TGTGCCAGCAGTAGGAAGGGGAACACTGAAGCTTTCTTT
few	TRBV7-8	13	TRBD1	TRBJ2-7	CASRDSSLYEQYF	TGTGCCAGCCGGGACAGTTCGCTCTACGAGCAGTACTTC
NA	TRBV5-4	14	TRBD2	TRBJ2-1	CASSLRTSPNEQFF	TGTGCCAGCAGCCTCCGGACTAGTCCCAATGAGCAGTTCTTC
NA	TRBV7-2	14	TRBD2	TRBJ2-7	CASSPNSGSYEQYF	TGTGCCAGCAGCCCTAATAGCGGGAGTTACGAGCAGTACTTC
NA	TRBV15	16	NA	TRBJ2-7	CATSRDRREPTYEQYF	TGTGCCACCAGCAGAGATAGGAGGGAGCCCACTTACGAGCAGTACTTC
NA	TRBV6-6	14	NA	TRBJ2-1	CASSYSKGGNEQFF	TGTGCCAGCAGTTACTCGAAGGGTGGCAATGAGCAGTTCTTC
few	TRBV7-2	15	NA	TRBJ1-1	CASSLVGWEGTEAFF	TGTGCCAGCAGCTTAGTTGGTTGGGAGGGCACTGAAGCTTTCTTT
NA	TRBV20-1	13	NA	TRBJ2-5	CSAPPGGQETQYF	TGCAGTGCTCCGCCAGGAGGACAAGAGACCCAGTACTTC
few	TRBV28	16	TRBD2	TRBJ2-7	CASSFTGTSGIYEQYF	TGTGCCAGCAGTTTCACCGGGACTAGCGGGATTTACGAGCAGTACTTC
once	TRBV30	15	TRBD2	TRBJ2-7	CASSGGVAESYEQYF	TGTGCCAGCAGCGGGGGGGTAGCGGAGTCCTACGAGCAGTACTTC
few	TRBV7-8	17	TRBD2	TRBJ2-5	CASSLGGGASPQRTQYF	TGTGCCAGCAGCCTAGGCGGGGGGGCTTCCCCTCAACGGACCCAGTACTTC
NA	TRBV15	15	NA	TRBJ2-1	CATSRDYQGLDEQFF	TGTGCCACCAGCAGAGATTATCAGGGCCTGGATGAGCAGTTCTTC
few	TRBV20-1	13	NA	TRBJ1-1	CSASRGMTAEAFF	TGCAGTGCTAGCAGGGGAATGACCGCGGAAGCTTTCTTT
NA	TRBV4-2	17	TRBD2	TRBJ2-1	CASSPPEAGGSSNEQFF	TGTGCCAGCAGCCCCCCCGAGGCGGGGGGTAGTAGCAATGAGCAGTTCTTC
NA	TRBV25-1	15	NA	TRBJ1-4	CASSAISIGGEKLFF	TGTGCCAGCAGTGCCATATCAATCGGGGGCGAAAAACTGTTTTTT
once	TRBV13	14	NA	TRBJ2-1	CASSRPKDSYEQFF	TGTGCCAGCAGCCGCCCAAAGGACAGCTATGAGCAGTTCTTC
few	TRBV3-1	15	TRBD2	TRBJ2-5	CASSQDRSGRETQYF	TGTGCCAGCAGCCAAGATCGTAGCGGGCGGGAGACCCAGTACTTC
NA	TRBV11-2	17	NA	TRBJ1-6	CASSNFGGGGSNSPLHF	TGTGCCAGCAGCAACTTTGGGGGGGGAGGAAGTAATTCACCCCTCCACTTT
NA	TRBV27	16	NA	TRBJ2-7	CASSLTAGVLTYEQYF	TGTGCCAGCAGTTTAACGGCAGGCGTACTAACCTACGAGCAGTACTTC
once	TRBV5-1	13	NA	TRBJ2-7	CASSLYSDYEQYF	TGCGCCAGCAGCTTGTATTCAGATTACGAGCAGTACTTC
NA	TRBV6-5	15	NA	TRBJ2-7	CASSYSRYGSYEQYF	TGTGCCAGCAGTTACTCGCGTTACGGGTCCTACGAGCAGTACTTC
NA	TRBV14	16	TRBD1	TRBJ1-2	CASSQFPRGRDYGYTF	TGTGCCAGCAGCCAATTCCCCAGGGGGCGAGACTATGGCTACACCTTC
NA	TRBV11-2	17	TRBD1	TRBJ1-2	CASSLEGDRSLIYGYTF	TGTGCCAGCAGCTTGGAGGGGGACAGGTCTTTGATCTATGGCTACACCTTC
NA	TRBV12-3/TRBV12-4	13	NA	TRBJ2-7	CASSEDIPHEQYF	TGTGCCAGTTCGGAGGATATCCCCCACGAGCAGTACTTC